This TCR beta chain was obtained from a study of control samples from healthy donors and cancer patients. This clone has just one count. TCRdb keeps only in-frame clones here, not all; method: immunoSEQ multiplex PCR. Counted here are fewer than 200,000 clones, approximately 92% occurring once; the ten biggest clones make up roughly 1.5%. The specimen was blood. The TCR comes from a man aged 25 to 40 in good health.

The CDR3 bases are TGTGCCAGCAGCCACGGGTATGGCCTAGCGGGAGGGGGTTACTACGAGCAGTACTTC. Amino acids: CASSHGYGLAGGGYYEQYF. The V and J genes are TRBV7-2 and TRBJ2-7; 12 bases align to TRBD2. The CDR3 extends over 19 amino acids. V dropped 5 bases and J dropped 3; count of bases not matched to a gene: 17. CDR1 SGHTA and CDR2 FQGNSA come from the germline V gene.